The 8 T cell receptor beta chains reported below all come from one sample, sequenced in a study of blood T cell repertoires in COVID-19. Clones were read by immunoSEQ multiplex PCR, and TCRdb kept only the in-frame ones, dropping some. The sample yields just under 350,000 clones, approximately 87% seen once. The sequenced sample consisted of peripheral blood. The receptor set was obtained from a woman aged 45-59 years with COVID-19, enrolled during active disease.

CDR3 sequence reads: CASSLAEGRVEAFF. The CDR3 region has the DNA TGCGCCAGCAGCTTGGCCGAGGGTAGGGTTGAAGCTTTCTTT. The chain combines TRBV5-1 with TRBJ1-1; D gene unclear. Per germline, CDR1 SGHRS and CDR2 YFSETQ. This CDR3 spans 14 amino acids. V lost 0 bases and J lost 7, with 13 bases in between.

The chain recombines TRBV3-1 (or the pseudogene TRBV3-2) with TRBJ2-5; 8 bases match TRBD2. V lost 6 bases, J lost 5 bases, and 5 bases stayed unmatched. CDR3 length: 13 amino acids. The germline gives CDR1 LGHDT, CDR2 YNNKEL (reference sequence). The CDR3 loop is CASRGLAGETQYF. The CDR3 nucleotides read TGTGCCAGCAGAGGACTAGCCGGGGAGACCCAGTACTTC.

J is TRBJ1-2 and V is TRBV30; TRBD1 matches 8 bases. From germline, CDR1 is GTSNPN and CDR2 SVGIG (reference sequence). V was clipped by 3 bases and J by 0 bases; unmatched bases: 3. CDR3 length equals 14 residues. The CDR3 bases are TGTGCCTGGAGACCGGGACAGGCTAACTATGGCTACACCTTC. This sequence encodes CAWRPGQANYGYTF.

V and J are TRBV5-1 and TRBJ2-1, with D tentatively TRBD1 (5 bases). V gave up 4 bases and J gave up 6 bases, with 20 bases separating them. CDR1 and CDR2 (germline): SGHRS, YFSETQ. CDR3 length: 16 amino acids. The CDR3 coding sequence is TGCGCCAGCAGCACCCACCCCCAGGGTACGGGCAATGAGCAGTTCTTC. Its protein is CASSTHPQGTGNEQFF.

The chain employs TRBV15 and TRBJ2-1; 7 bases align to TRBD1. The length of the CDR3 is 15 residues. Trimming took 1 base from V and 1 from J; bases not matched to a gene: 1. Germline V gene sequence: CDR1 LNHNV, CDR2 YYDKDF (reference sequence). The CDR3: CATSRGRGSYNEQFF. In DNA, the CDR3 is TGTGCCACCAGCAGAGGCAGGGGGTCCTACAATGAGCAGTTCTTC. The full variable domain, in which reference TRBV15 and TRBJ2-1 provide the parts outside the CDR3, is DAMVIQNPRYQVTQFGKPVTLSCSQTLNHNVMYWYQQKSSQAPKLLFHYYDKDFNNEADTPDNFQSRRPNTSFCFLDIRSPGLGDTAMYLCATSRGRGSYNEQFFGPGTRLTVL.

Here the CDR3 DNA reads TGTGCCAGCAGCTTATCAAAGAACACTGAAGCTTTCTTT. This sequence encodes CASSLSKNTEAFF. The chain joins TRBV7-9 to TRBJ1-1; D uncertain. V lost 2 bases to trimming and J lost 1 base, with 5 bases between them. The germline V gene has CDR1 SEHNR and CDR2 FQNEAQ (reference sequence). There are 13 residues in the CDR3.

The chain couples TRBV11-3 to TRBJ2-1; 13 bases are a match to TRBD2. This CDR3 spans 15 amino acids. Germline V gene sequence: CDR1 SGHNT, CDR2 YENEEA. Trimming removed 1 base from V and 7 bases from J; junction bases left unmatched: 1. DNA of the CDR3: TGTGCCAGCAGCTTAGGGACTAGCGGGAGTAATGAGCAGTTCTTC. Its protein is CASSLGTSGSNEQFF.

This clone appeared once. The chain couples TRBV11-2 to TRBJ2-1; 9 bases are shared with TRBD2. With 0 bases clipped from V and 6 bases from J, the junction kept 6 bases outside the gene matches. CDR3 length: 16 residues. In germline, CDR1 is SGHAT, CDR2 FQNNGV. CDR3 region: CASSLEEAGGVNEQFF. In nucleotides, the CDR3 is TGTGCCAGCAGCTTAGAGGAAGCGGGAGGAGTCAATGAGCAGTTCTTC. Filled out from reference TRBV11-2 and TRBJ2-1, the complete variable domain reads EAGVAQSPRYKIIEKRQSVAFWCNPISGHATLYWYQQILGQGPKLLIQFQNNGVVDDSQLPKDRFSAERLKGVDSTLKIQPAKLEDSAVYLCASSLEEAGGVNEQFFGPGTRLTVL.